Sequencing of this T cell receptor (beta chain) was carried out in a study of cytomegalovirus exposure and HLA in healthy donors. A multiplex PCR was run with 60 Vbeta primers and 13 Jbeta primers. Method: immunoSEQ multiplex PCR; TCRdb's copy keeps in-frame clones and lacks some. Of some 130,000 clones listed, around four fifths are singletons. The CDR3 has 15 residues. Trimming at V came to 7 bases and at J to 4 bases, leaving 8 bases not matched to a gene. Per the germline V gene, CDR1 is MNHNS and CDR2 is SASEGT. The specimen sequenced was PBMCs. The source of this sequence is a human donor in good health. The chain links TRBV6-1 to TRBJ1-5; 9 bases line up with TRBD1. The CDR3 here is CASTKDRGTNQPQHF. In nucleotides, the CDR3 is TGTGCCAGCACCAAGGACAGGGGCACTAATCAGCCCCAGCATTTT.